A single sample is the source of the 19 T cell receptor beta chains below, sequenced in a study of blood T cells in healthy people across ages. A sample-barcoded 5' primer and a J-beta primer mix were used in a second PCR of roughly 6 to 11 cycles. TCRdb itself ran the 5' RACE reads through MiXCR, one entry per CDR3 protein. The profile shows about 1,500,000 distinct CDR3 sequences, roughly 40% of them singletons. Material: blood. These receptors came from a woman aged 18-29 years in good health.

A word on this clonotype: The junction departs from the called germline gene at one end, perhaps through a read error. The chain uses TRBV12-3 or TRBV12-4 and TRBJ1-2; D gene ambiguous. The CDR3 extends over 15 amino acids. Here the CDR3 DNA reads TGTGCCAGCAGCTCTTACCTGGAGGCGGTCTATGACTACACCTTC. Encoded protein: CASSSYLEAVYDYTF.

This clonotype was detected only once. This chain joins TRBV3-1 and TRBJ2-1, with TRBD2 matching 14 bases. The CDR3 length is 19 residues. Trimming cost V 3 bases and J 8 bases; bases outside gene matches: 15. Germline CDR1 and CDR2: LGHDT and YNNKEL (reference sequence). The CDR3 is CASSHPPGLAGGPSDEQFF. The CDR3, as DNA: TGTGCCAGCAGCCACCCACCCGGACTAGCGGGAGGCCCCTCCGATGAGCAGTTCTTC.

The J gene is TRBJ1-2, the V gene TRBV6-5, with TRBD1 matching 8 bases. Germline CDR1 is MNHEY and CDR2 is SVGAGI. CDR3 length equals 17 residues. Germline trimming cut 3 bases from V and 5 bases from J; bases unmatched to any gene: 14. The CDR3 loop reads CASSYLRTGSVHYGYTF. The DNA for the CDR3 is TGTGCCAGCAGTTATCTTCGGACAGGGTCAGTTCATTATGGCTACACCTTC.

J is TRBJ1-5 and V is TRBV6-6; D is uncertain. This CDR3 is built from 13 residues. V dropped 6 bases and J dropped 3 bases, with 9 bases sitting between them. Germline assignment: CDR1 MNHNY and CDR2 SVGAGI (reference sequence). Here the CDR3 DNA reads TGTGCCAGCAGCGGAGCTTCCAATCAGCCCCAGCATTTT. Protein product: CASSGASNQPQHF.

This clonotype showed up just a few times. This chain joins TRBV7-8 and TRBJ2-7; TRBD1 is a possible D gene (5 bases). The CDR3 extends over 14 amino acids. Germline V CDR1 and CDR2: SGHVS, FQNEAQ. V lost 5 bases to trimming and J lost 1 base, with 12 bases between them. CDR3 nucleotides: TGTGCCAGCAGCCTGACGACAGCTTCCTACGAGCAGTACTTC. Residues: CASSLTTASYEQYF.

This clonotype was seen ten or more times. V usage is TRBV20-1 and J usage is TRBJ1-2; D remains ambiguous. CDR3 length: 15 amino acids. Germline V lookup: CDR1 DFQATT, CDR2 SNEGSKA (reference sequence). V lost 6 bases to trimming and J lost 1 base, with 18 bases between them. The CDR3 DNA reads as TGCAGTGCGATCGTCCTTGACGTGAATAACTATGGCTACACCTTC. It yields the protein CSAIVLDVNNYGYTF.

The chain combines TRBV13 with TRBJ1-4, with D perhaps TRBD1 (6 bases). This CDR3 contains 15 residues. Trimming left V 5 bases short and J 4 bases short, with 14 bases between. CDR1 is PRHDT and CDR2 is FYEKMQ in the germline V gene (reference sequence). The CDR3 loop reads CASSRGGAINEKLFF. CDR3 DNA: TGTGCCAGCAGCCGCGGGGGGGCCATTAATGAAAAACTGTTTTTT.

The genes are TRBV19 and TRBJ2-7; the D is unclear. The CDR3 is made up of 14 amino acids. Between the trimmed V and J ends, which lost 7 bases and 4 bases, there was a span of 17 bases. Per the germline V gene, CDR1 is LNHDA and CDR2 is SQIVND (reference sequence). CDR3 in DNA: TGTGCCAGTACCCCCGACGGATTCCCATACGAGCAGTACTTC. It codes for CASTPDGFPYEQYF.

The chain is built from TRBV5-6 and TRBJ2-6; TRBD1 or TRBD2 may be the D gene (6 bases each). V was trimmed by 2 bases and J by 6 bases, leaving 9 bases between them. Germline lookup yields CDR1 SGHDT and CDR2 YYEEEE. This CDR3 region has 14 residues. CDR3 bases: TGTGCCAGCAGCTTCGGGGGCTCGGCCAACGTCCTGACTTTC. This gives the protein CASSFGGSANVLTF. Full variable domain (remainder filled in from reference TRBV5-6 and TRBJ2-6): DAGVTQSPTHLIKTRGQQVTLRCSPKSGHDTVSWYQQALGQGPQFIFQYYEEEERQRGNFPDRFSGHQFPNYSSELNVNALLLGDSALYLCASSFGGSANVLTFGAGSRLTVL.

CDR3 residues: CASSLGGDRALYEQYF. In nucleotides, the CDR3 is TGTGCCAGCAGCTTAGGTGGGGACAGGGCCCTCTACGAGCAGTACTTC. The chain employs TRBV7-9 and TRBJ2-7, with 9 bases fitting TRBD1. CDR3 length: 16 residues. The J segment lost 3 bases and the V segment lost 1 base, leaving 7 bases of the junction unmatched. The germline gives CDR1 SEHNR, CDR2 FQNEAQ (reference sequence).

The chain combines TRBV27 with TRBJ1-2; D is possibly TRBD1 (5 bases). V was pared by 6 bases and J by 7 bases, with 12 bases between. Per the germline V gene, CDR1 is MNHEY and CDR2 is SMNVEV (reference sequence). There are 12 residues in the CDR3. CDR3 sequence (DNA): TGTGCCAGCAGAAGGATTGGGGCTGGCTACACCTTC. Translated: CASRRIGAGYTF.

The chain combines TRBV20-1 with TRBJ1-1; TRBD1 agrees at 8 bases. J was trimmed by 7 bases and V by 0 bases; bases with no gene match: 10. The V gene's germline CDR1 is DFQATT and CDR2 SNEGSKA (reference sequence). This CDR3 is 15 amino acids long. The CDR3 sequence is CSARDQAGGSGEAFF. CDR3 DNA sequence: TGCAGTGCTAGAGATCAGGCAGGGGGCTCGGGTGAAGCTTTCTTT.

The chain joins TRBV12-3 or TRBV12-4 to TRBJ2-7, with 11 bases identical to TRBD1. V dropped 4 bases and J dropped 5; count of bases not matched to a gene: 13. The CDR3 totals 17 residues. CDR3 sequence reads: CASSSASGTGGTHEQYF. The CDR3 coding sequence is TGTGCCAGCAGTTCGGCCTCCGGGACAGGGGGTACCCACGAGCAGTACTTC.

The chain employs TRBV20-1 and TRBJ2-1; D ambiguous. The germline CDR1 and CDR2 sequences are DFQATT and SNEGSKA (reference sequence). The CDR3 sequence is 14 residues long. The V end lost 6 bases, the J end lost 0 bases, and 12 bases lay between the germline ends. CDR3 residues: CSALEPGSYNEQFF. Here the CDR3 DNA reads TGCAGTGCCTTAGAACCCGGCTCCTACAATGAGCAGTTCTTC.

This chain joins TRBV30 and TRBJ2-3; no firm D call. The V end was cut by 2 bases, the J end by 4 bases, with 10 bases between. This CDR3 has 13 residues. From germline, CDR1 is GTSNPN and CDR2 SVGIG (reference sequence). CDR3: CAWSTSSPDTQYF. In DNA form, the CDR3 reads TGTGCCTGGAGTACTTCTTCCCCAGATACGCAGTATTTT.

V is TRBV28 and J is TRBJ1-2, with D maybe TRBD1 (5 bases). Trimming left V 5 bases short and J 4 bases short, with 17 bases between. The CDR3 consists of 15 residues. Germline V lookup: CDR1 MDHEN, CDR2 SYDVKM. This CDR3 is CASSPPGLRSYGYTF. The CDR3 nucleotides are TGTGCCAGCAGTCCGCCGGGACTCAGAAGCTATGGCTACACCTTC.

The chain is built from TRBV7-6 and TRBJ2-1; 7 bases agree with TRBD1. Trimming cost V 2 bases and J 8 bases; bases outside gene matches: 3. The germline V gene has CDR1 SGHVS and CDR2 FNYEAQ. The CDR3 contains 13 residues. The CDR3 sequence: CASSLNRGDEQFF. The CDR3 DNA follows: TGTGCCAGCAGCTTAAACAGGGGCGATGAGCAGTTCTTC.

V is TRBV12-3 or TRBV12-4 and J is TRBJ1-2, with D possibly being TRBD1 (6 bases). The CDR3 runs to 15 residues. V dropped 6 bases and J dropped 2 bases, with 16 bases sitting between them. The chain's CDR3 is CASRRGTTRNYGYTF. The CDR3 DNA is TGTGCCAGCAGACGAGGGACAACTAGGAACTATGGCTACACCTTC.

This clonotype has only a few counts. This chain connects TRBV10-3 to TRBJ2-1; the match to TRBD2 covers 8 bases. This CDR3 has 16 residues. Germline V lookup: CDR1 ENHRY, CDR2 SYGVKD. The J segment lost 6 bases and the V segment lost 8 bases, leaving 15 bases of the junction unmatched. CDR3 DNA sequence: TGTGCCATCCGCGGAGGCCTAGCGGGTTCGGGCAATGAGCAGTTCTTC. Protein: CAIRGGLAGSGNEQFF.